This TCR beta chain was found in a study of blood T cell repertoires in COVID-19. This clone was observed a few times. Some clones are missing from TCRdb's copy, which holds only in-frame ones; the method was immunoSEQ multiplex PCR. The sample carries 78,000 or so clones, 65% to 90% recorded once. The germline CDR1 and CDR2 sequences are SGHVS and FNYEAQ. The CDR3 spans 16 residues. Trimming shortened V by 5 bases and J by 0 bases, and 14 bases separated the two germline ends. The gene calls are TRBV7-6 and TRBJ1-3, with a possible D match to TRBD1 (6 bases). This sequence was found in a woman aged 60-75 years with acute or convalescent COVID-19. Sequenced input: peripheral blood. The DNA of the CDR3 is TGTGCCAGCAGCCCCTCAGGACAGAACTCTGGAAACACCATATATTTT. Its protein product is CASSPSGQNSGNTIYF.